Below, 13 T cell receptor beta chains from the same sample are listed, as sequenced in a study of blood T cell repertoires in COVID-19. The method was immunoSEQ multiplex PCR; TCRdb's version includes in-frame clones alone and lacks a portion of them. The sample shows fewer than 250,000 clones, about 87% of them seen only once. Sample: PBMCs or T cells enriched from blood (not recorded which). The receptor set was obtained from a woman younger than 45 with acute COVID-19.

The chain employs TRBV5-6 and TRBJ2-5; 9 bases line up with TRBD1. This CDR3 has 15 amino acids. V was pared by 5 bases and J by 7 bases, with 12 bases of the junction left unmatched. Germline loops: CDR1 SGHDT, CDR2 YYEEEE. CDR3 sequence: CASRTGGGSFVTQYF. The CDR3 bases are TGTGCCAGCAGAACAGGGGGCGGGTCATTTGTGACCCAGTACTTC.

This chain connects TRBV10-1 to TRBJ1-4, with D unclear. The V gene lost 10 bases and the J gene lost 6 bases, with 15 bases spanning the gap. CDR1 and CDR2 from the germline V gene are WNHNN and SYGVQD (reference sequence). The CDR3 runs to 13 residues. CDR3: CATRPGLDEKLFF. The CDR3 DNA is TGCGCCACCCGGCCGGGATTGGATGAAAAACTGTTTTTT.

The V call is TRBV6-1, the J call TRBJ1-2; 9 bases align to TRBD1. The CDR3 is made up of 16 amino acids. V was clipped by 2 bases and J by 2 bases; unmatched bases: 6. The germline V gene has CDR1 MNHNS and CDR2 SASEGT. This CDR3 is CASSEWDRDWNYGYTF. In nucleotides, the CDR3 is TGTGCCAGCAGTGAATGGGACAGGGATTGGAACTATGGCTACACCTTC.

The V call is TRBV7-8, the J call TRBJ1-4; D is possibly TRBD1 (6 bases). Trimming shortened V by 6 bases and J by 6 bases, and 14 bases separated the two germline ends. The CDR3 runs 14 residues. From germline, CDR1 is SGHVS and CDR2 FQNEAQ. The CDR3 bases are TGTGCCAGCAGACAACGGGACACTGATGAAAAACTGTTTTTT. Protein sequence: CASRQRDTDEKLFF.

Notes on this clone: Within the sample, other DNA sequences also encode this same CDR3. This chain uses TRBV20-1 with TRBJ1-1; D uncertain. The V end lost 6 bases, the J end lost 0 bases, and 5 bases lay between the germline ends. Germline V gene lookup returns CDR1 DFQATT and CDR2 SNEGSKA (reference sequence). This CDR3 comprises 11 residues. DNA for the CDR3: TGCAGTGCGCCAGTGAACACTGAAGCTTTCTTT. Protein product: CSAPVNTEAFF.

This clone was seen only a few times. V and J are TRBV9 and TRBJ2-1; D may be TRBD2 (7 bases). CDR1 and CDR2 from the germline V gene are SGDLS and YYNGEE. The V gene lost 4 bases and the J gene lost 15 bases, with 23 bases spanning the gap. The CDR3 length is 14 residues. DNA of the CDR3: TGTGCCAGCAGCCCCCCCGGGGGGCCGTATAGACGGTTCTTC. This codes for CASSPPGGPYRRFF. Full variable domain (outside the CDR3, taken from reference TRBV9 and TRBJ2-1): DSGVTQTPKHLITATGQRVTLRCSPRSGDLSVYWYQQSLDQGLQFLIQYYNGEERAKGNILERFSAQQFPDLHSELNLSSLELGDSALYFCASSPPGGPYRRFFGPGTRLTVL.

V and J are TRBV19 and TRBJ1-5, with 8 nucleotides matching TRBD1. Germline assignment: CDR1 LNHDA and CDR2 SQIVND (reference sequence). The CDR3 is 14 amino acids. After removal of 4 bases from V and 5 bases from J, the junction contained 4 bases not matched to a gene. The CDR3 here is CASSRQGRDQPQHF. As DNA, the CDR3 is TGTGCCAGTAGTAGACAGGGGAGGGATCAGCCCCAGCATTTT. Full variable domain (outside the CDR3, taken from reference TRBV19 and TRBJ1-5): DGGITQSPKYLFRKEGQNVTLSCEQNLNHDAMYWYRQDPGQGLRLIYYSQIVNDFQKGDIAEGYSVSREKKESFPLTVTSAQKNPTAFYLCASSRQGRDQPQHFGDGTRLSIL.

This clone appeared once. This CDR3 is CASSRWALTGTNSYEQYF. The CDR3 nucleotides read TGTGCCAGCAGCCGGTGGGCCTTGACAGGGACAAACTCCTACGAGCAGTACTTC. The genes are TRBV11-2 and TRBJ2-7; the match to TRBD1 covers 7 bases. Germline-derived CDR1 and CDR2 are SGHAT and FQNNGV. V lost 5 bases to trimming and J lost 0 bases; unmatched junction nucleotides: 16. The CDR3 contains 18 residues.

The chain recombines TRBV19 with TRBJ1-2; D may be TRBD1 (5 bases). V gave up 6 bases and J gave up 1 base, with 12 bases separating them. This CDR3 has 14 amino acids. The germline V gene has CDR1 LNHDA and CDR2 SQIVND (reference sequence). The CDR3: CASSYRQDNYGYTF. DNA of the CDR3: TGTGCCAGTAGCTACAGGCAAGATAACTATGGCTACACCTTC.

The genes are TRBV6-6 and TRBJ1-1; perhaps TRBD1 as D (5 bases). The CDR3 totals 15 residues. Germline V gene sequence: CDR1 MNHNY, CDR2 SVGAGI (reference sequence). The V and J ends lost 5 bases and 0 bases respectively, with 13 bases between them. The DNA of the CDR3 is TGTGCCAGCAGTGCGCCGGGACTGGTGAACACTGAAGCTTTCTTT. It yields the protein CASSAPGLVNTEAFF.

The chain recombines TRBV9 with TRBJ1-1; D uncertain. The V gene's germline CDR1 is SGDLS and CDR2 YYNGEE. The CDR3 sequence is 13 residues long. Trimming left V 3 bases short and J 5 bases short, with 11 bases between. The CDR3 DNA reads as TGTGCCAGCAGCGCACCCCTAGAGACTGAAGCTTTCTTT. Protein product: CASSAPLETEAFF.

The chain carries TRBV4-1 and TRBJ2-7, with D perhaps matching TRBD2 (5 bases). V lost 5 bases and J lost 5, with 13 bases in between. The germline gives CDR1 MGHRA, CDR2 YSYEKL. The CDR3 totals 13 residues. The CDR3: CASSSESGNEQYF. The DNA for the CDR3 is TGCGCCAGCAGCTCCGAGTCCGGGAACGAGCAGTACTTC.

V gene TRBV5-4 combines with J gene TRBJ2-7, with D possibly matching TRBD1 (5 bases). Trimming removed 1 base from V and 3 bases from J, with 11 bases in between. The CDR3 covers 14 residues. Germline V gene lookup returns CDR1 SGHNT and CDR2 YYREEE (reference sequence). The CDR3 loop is CASSLKGSHYEQYF. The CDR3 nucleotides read TGTGCCAGCAGCTTGAAGGGGTCCCACTACGAGCAGTACTTC.